This T cell receptor beta chain was observed in a study of shared clonotypes between healthy human individuals. Study details: There were three CD4 naive, three CD4 memory, two CD8 naive and one CD8 memory plates per donor.

General study results and limits: Clonotypes not shared had lower generation probabilities than those common to all four donors.

Naive CD8 populations comprised CD45RO-negative cells positively selected for CCR7, excluding terminally differentiated effector memory CD45RA+ cells. For every subset, genomic DNA was evenly distributed across several immunoSEQ plates. Clones were sequenced by immunoSEQ multiplex PCR, and TCRdb holds only the in-frame ones, with some missing. The data hold about 2.1 million clones, with 93% observed a single time. As to this clone: Its cognate antigen is unknown.

Germline V gene data show CDR1 as SGHRS and CDR2 as YFSETQ. The CDR3 has 16 residues. Trimming cost V 0 bases and J 4 bases, with 16 bases left between them. The sample was naive CD8+ T cells from PBMCs. This receptor was taken from a young man in good health. Some clones in this sample may be carry-over from other donors' samples. The genes are TRBV5-1 and TRBJ1-2; unclear D gene. CDR3 in amino acids: CASSLEVRTTGYGYTF. CDR3 DNA sequence: TGCGCCAGCAGCTTGGAGGTACGGACCACGGGCTATGGCTACACCTTC.